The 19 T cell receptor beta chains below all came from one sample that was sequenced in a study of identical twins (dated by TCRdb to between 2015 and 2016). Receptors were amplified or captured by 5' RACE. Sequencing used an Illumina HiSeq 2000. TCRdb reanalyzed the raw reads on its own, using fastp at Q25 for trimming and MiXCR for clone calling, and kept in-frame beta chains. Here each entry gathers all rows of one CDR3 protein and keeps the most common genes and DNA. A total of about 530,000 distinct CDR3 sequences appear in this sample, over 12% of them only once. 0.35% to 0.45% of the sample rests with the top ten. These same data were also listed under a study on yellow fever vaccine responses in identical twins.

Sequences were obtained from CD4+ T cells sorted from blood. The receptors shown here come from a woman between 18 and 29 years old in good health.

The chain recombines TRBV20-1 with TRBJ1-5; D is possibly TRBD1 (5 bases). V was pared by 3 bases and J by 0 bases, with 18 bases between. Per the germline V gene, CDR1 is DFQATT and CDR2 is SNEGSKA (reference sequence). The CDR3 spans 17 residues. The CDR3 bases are TGCAGTGCTAGGGGGGGGGATGGAGAAAATAGCAATCAGCCCCAGCATTTT. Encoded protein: CSARGGDGENSNQPQHF.

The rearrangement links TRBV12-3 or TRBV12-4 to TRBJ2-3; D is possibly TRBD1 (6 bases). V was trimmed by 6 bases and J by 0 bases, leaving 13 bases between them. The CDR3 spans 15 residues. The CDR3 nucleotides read TGTGCCAGCAGCCTCGGACAGCTCAGCACAGATACGCAGTATTTT. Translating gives CASSLGQLSTDTQYF.

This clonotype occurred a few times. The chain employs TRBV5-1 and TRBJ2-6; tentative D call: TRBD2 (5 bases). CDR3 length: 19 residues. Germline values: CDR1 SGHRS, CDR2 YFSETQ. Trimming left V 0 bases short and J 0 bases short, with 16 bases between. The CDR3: CASSLASLAASSGANVLTF. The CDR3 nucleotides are TGCGCCAGCAGCTTGGCCTCTCTAGCTGCGAGCTCTGGGGCCAACGTCCTGACTTTC.

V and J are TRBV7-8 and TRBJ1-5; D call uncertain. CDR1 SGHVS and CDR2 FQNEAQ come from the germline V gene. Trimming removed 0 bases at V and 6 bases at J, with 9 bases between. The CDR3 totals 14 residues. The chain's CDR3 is CASSLALWFQPQHF. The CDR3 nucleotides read TGTGCCAGCAGCTTAGCGCTCTGGTTTCAGCCCCAGCATTTT.

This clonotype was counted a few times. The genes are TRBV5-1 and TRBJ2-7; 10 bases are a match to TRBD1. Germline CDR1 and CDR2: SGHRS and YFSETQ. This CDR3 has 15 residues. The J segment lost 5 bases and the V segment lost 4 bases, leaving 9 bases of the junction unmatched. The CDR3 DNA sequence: TGCGCCAGCAGCACCGGGACAGGGGTTTGGGACGAGCAGTACTTC. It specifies CASSTGTGVWDEQYF.

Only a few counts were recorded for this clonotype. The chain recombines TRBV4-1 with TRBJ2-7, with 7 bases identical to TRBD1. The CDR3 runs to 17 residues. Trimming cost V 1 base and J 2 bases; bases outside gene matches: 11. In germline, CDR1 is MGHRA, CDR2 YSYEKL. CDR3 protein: CASSQVIRGPLPYEQYF. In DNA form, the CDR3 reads TGCGCCAGCAGCCAAGTGATTAGGGGGCCCTTACCCTACGAGCAGTACTTC.

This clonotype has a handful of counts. This CDR3 reads CASSYSRSGGETQYF. Here the CDR3 DNA reads TGTGCCAGCAGTTACTCGCGAAGCGGGGGAGAGACCCAGTACTTC. V is TRBV6-5 and J is TRBJ2-5, with TRBD2 matching over 8 bases. This CDR3 region has 15 residues. Germline lookup yields CDR1 MNHEY and CDR2 SVGAGI. V was pared by 0 bases and J by 4 bases, with 4 bases of the junction left unmatched.

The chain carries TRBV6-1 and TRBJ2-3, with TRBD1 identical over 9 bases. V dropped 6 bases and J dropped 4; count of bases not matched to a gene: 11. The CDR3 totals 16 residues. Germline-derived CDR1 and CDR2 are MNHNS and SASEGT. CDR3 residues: CASRPADRGAPDTQYF. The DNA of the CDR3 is TGTGCCAGCAGACCTGCCGACAGGGGGGCACCAGATACGCAGTATTTT.

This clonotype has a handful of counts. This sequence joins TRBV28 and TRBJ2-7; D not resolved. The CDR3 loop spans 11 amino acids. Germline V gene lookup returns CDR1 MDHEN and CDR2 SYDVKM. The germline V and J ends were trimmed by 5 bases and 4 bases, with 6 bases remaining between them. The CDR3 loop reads CASSTPYEQYF. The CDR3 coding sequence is TGTGCCAGCAGTACCCCTTACGAGCAGTACTTC.

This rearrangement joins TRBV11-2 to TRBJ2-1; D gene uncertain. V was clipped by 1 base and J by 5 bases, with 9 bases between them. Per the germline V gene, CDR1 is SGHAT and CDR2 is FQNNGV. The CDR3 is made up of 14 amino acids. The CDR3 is CASSLAIGNNEQFF. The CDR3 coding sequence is TGTGCCAGCAGCTTAGCTATAGGGAACAATGAGCAGTTCTTC.

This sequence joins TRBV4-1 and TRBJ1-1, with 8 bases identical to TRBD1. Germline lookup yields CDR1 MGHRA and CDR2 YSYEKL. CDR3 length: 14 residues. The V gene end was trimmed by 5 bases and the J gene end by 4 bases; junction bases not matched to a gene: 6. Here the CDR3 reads CASSTTTGVTEAFF. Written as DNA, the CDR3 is TGCGCCAGCAGCACAACGACAGGGGTCACTGAAGCTTTCTTT.

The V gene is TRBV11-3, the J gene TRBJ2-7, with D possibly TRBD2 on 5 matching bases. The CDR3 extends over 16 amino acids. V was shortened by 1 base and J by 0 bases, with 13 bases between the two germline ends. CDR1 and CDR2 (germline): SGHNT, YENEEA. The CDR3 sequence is CASSLAYSGNSYEQYF. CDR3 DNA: TGTGCCAGCAGCTTAGCCTACAGCGGAAACTCCTACGAGCAGTACTTC.

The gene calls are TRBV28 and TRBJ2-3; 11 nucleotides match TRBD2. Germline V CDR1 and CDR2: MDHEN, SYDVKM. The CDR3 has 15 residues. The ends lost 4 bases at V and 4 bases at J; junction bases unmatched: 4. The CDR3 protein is CASSSSGRRPDTQYF. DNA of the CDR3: TGTGCCAGCAGTTCTAGCGGGAGGCGCCCAGATACGCAGTATTTT.

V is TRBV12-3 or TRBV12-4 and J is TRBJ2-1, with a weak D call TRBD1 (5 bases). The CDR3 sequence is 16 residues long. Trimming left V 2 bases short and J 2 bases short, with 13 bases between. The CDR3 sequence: CASSLWQSGTYNEQFF. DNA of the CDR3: TGTGCCAGCAGTTTATGGCAATCAGGGACCTACAATGAGCAGTTCTTC.

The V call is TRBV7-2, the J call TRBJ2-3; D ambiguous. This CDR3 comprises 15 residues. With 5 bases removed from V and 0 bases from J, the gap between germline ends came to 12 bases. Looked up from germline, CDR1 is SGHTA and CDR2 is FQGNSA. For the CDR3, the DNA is TGTGCCAGCAGCGACCGAAGAACTAGCACAGATACGCAGTATTTT. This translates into CASSDRRTSTDTQYF.

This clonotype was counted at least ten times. CDR3 bases: TGCGCCAGCAGCTTGGGGGAATCATTTTATGGCGGGAGTGGGAATGAGCAGTTCTTC. Translated: CASSLGESFYGGSGNEQFF. The V and J genes are TRBV5-1 and TRBJ2-1, with 7 bases identical to TRBD2. V lost 0 bases and J lost 7; bases outside the gene matches: 19. The V gene's germline CDR1 is SGHRS and CDR2 YFSETQ. The CDR3 is made up of 19 amino acids.

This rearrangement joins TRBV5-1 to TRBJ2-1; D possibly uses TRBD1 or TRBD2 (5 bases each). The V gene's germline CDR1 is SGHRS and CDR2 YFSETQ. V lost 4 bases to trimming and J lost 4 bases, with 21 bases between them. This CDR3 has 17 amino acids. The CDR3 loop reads CASSMDMPRGRYNEQFF. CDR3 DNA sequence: TGCGCCAGCAGCATGGACATGCCGAGGGGTAGATACAATGAGCAGTTCTTC.

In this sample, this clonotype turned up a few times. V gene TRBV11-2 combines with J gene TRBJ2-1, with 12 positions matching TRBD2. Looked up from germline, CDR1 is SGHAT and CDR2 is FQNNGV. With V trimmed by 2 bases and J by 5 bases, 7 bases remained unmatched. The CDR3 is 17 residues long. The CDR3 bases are TGTGCCAGCAGCTTATCCCGACTAGCGGGAGCCCACAATGAGCAGTTCTTC. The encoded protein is CASSLSRLAGAHNEQFF.

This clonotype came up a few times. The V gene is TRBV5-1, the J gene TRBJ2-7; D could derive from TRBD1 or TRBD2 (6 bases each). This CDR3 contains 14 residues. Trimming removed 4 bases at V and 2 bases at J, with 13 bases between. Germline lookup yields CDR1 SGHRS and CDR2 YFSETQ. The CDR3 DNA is TGCGCCAGCAGCCCAGGGGACTCCCCCTACGAGCAGTACGTC. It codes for CASSPGDSPYEQYV.